This T cell receptor (beta chain) was sequenced in a study of cytomegalovirus exposure and HLA in healthy donors. Study summary: HLA-typed donors were the source of approximately 88 million unique TCRs, which an early data release held. General observations from the study: It was reportedly the case that the classifier diagnosed cytomegalovirus status with high specificity and sensitivity.

Of note for this clone: Its target is unknown.

Whereas donors were nominally healthy upon sampling, unrecorded immune exposures were probable. PCR amplification relied on 60 Vbeta primers (plus 13 Jbeta primers). Sequenced by immunoSEQ multiplex PCR; TCRdb stores in-frame clones only, minus some. The sample includes approximately 130,000 clones, roughly 9% of them seen just once. CDR1 and CDR2 from the germline V gene are MNHEY and SMNVEV (reference sequence). The CDR3 runs to 15 residues. The V gene end was trimmed by 2 bases and the J gene end by 6 bases; junction bases not matched to a gene: 7. The chain links TRBV27 to TRBJ2-7, with TRBD1 matching over 10 bases. This clonotype was obtained from a woman between 35 and 50 years old in good health and CMV-seropositive. Sequenced material: PBMCs. This CDR3 is CASSLRRTGGFEQYF. The CDR3 region has the DNA TGTGCCAGCAGTTTAAGACGGACAGGGGGATTCGAGCAGTACTTC.